A selection of T cell receptor beta chains follows, all from one sample in a study of shared clonotypes between healthy human individuals. The data were produced by immunoSEQ multiplex PCR, yet TCRdb's version contains in-frame clones alone and is incomplete. Here the sample spans 2 million to 2.5 million clones, about 90% being singletons. The sequencing input was naive CD4+ T cells from PBMCs. The origin of the receptors is a man between 18 and 35 years old in good health. Some clones in this sample may be carry-over from other donors' samples. The CDR3 runs from the conserved cysteine through the conserved F or W. Each record gives: clone size, D gene, J gene, V gene, CDR3 DNA, CDR3 protein. A D gene is named only where the DNA matches it firmly. Not every row has a clone size; where given, it reads once, few, many or a size class.

abundance: .; d_gene: .; j_gene: TRBJ1-6; v_gene: TRBV5-4; CDR3nt: TGTGCCAGCAGCTTGGCAGCAGGGGTTGCCAATTCACCCCTCCACTTT; CDR3aa: CASSLAAGVANSPLHF
abundance: .; d_gene: TRBD1; j_gene: TRBJ2-7; v_gene: TRBV6-5; CDR3nt: TGTGCCAGTTTAGCGCAGGGGGCCAACGAGCAGTACTTC; CDR3aa: CASLAQGANEQYF
abundance: .; d_gene: TRBD2; j_gene: TRBJ2-2; v_gene: TRBV29-1; CDR3nt: TGCAGCGTTGGTAGCGGGGAAACCGGGGAGCTGTTTTTT; CDR3aa: CSVGSGETGELFF
abundance: .; d_gene: TRBD2; j_gene: TRBJ2-3; v_gene: TRBV7-9; CDR3nt: TGTGCCAGCAGCTTATACGCGGGAGGAACAGATACGCAGTATTTT; CDR3aa: CASSLYAGGTDTQYF
abundance: .; d_gene: .; j_gene: TRBJ1-4; v_gene: TRBV5-1; CDR3nt: TGCGCCAGCAAGACGGTTCTTAATGAAAAACTGTTTTTT; CDR3aa: CASKTVLNEKLFF
abundance: .; d_gene: .; j_gene: TRBJ1-3; v_gene: TRBV6-5; CDR3nt: TGTGCCAGCAGTTACAGTCGAGGGTCTGGAAACACCATATATTTT; CDR3aa: CASSYSRGSGNTIYF
abundance: .; d_gene: TRBD2; j_gene: TRBJ2-7; v_gene: TRBV30; CDR3nt: TGTGCCTGGGCCAGGGCTAGCGGGAGCTCCTACGAGCAGTACTTC; CDR3aa: CAWARASGSSYEQYF
abundance: .; d_gene: .; j_gene: TRBJ2-2; v_gene: TRBV7-6; CDR3nt: TGTGCCAGCAGCTCGGGAGTCACCGGGGAGCTGTTTTTT; CDR3aa: CASSSGVTGELFF
abundance: .; d_gene: TRBD1; j_gene: TRBJ2-7; v_gene: TRBV6-1; CDR3nt: TGTGCCAGCAGGGGGCAGGGGGCTTTATACGAGCAGTACTTC; CDR3aa: CASRGQGALYEQYF
abundance: .; d_gene: .; j_gene: TRBJ2-5; v_gene: TRBV2; CDR3nt: TGTGCCAGCGGGAAGACCCAGTACTTC; CDR3aa: CASGKTQYF
abundance: .; d_gene: .; j_gene: TRBJ2-7; v_gene: TRBV6-1; CDR3nt: TGTGCCAGCAAGTTTACTTTCTACGAGCAGTACTTC; CDR3aa: CASKFTFYEQYF
abundance: once; d_gene: TRBD1; j_gene: TRBJ2-1; v_gene: TRBV2; CDR3nt: TGTGCCAGCAGGGACATGAGGGACAGCCATGAGCAGTTCTTC; CDR3aa: CASRDMRDSHEQFF
abundance: .; d_gene: TRBD2; j_gene: TRBJ2-5; v_gene: TRBV28; CDR3nt: TGTGCCAGCAGTTCCCGGGTAGCGGGAGCGCGGGAGACCCAGTACTTC; CDR3aa: CASSSRVAGARETQYF
abundance: .; d_gene: .; j_gene: TRBJ2-1; v_gene: TRBV20-1; CDR3nt: TGCAGTGCTAGATCCCGGAATGAGCAGTTCTTC; CDR3aa: CSARSRNEQFF
abundance: .; d_gene: .; j_gene: TRBJ2-5; v_gene: TRBV20-1; CDR3nt: TGCAGTGCTAGAGACTACGAGACCCAGTACTTC; CDR3aa: CSARDYETQYF
abundance: .; d_gene: .; j_gene: TRBJ2-6; v_gene: TRBV6-1; CDR3nt: TGTGCCAGCAGTGAACGTAACAGACTGACCTCTGGGGCCAACGTCCTGACTTTC; CDR3aa: CASSERNRLTSGANVLTF
abundance: .; d_gene: .; j_gene: TRBJ1-4; v_gene: TRBV6-6; CDR3nt: TGTGCCAGCAGTTACCTACAGGGACGGAGTGAAAAACTGTTTTTT; CDR3aa: CASSYLQGRSEKLFF
abundance: .; d_gene: .; j_gene: TRBJ2-1; v_gene: TRBV6-5; CDR3nt: TGTGCCAGCGGGAGGACGGGAACCTACAATGAGCAGTTCTTC; CDR3aa: CASGRTGTYNEQFF
abundance: .; d_gene: .; j_gene: TRBJ2-3; v_gene: TRBV28; CDR3nt: TGTGCCAGCAGTTTAACGGGGGATACGCAGTATTTT; CDR3aa: CASSLTGDTQYF
abundance: .; d_gene: .; j_gene: TRBJ2-2; v_gene: TRBV14; CDR3nt: TGTGCCAGCAGCCATGATGCGGGACCGAAAAACACCGGGGAGCTGTTTTTT; CDR3aa: CASSHDAGPKNTGELFF
abundance: .; d_gene: .; j_gene: TRBJ2-1; v_gene: TRBV20-1; CDR3nt: TGCAGTGCTGCCGGCCATGAGCAGTTCTTC; CDR3aa: CSAAGHEQFF
abundance: once; d_gene: .; j_gene: TRBJ2-7; v_gene: TRBV6-5; CDR3nt: TGTGCCAGCACCTTACAGGGAGCCAGCGAGCAGTACTTC; CDR3aa: CASTLQGASEQYF
abundance: .; d_gene: TRBD1; j_gene: TRBJ2-2; v_gene: TRBV28; CDR3nt: TGTGCCACCACGACAGGGGGCGGGCACGGGGAGCTGTTTTTT; CDR3aa: CATTTGGGHGELFF
abundance: .; d_gene: .; j_gene: TRBJ1-6; v_gene: TRBV30; CDR3nt: TGTGCCTGGAACTTGGGGCCTAGGCACGGTTCACCCCTCCACTTT; CDR3aa: CAWNLGPRHGSPLHF
abundance: .; d_gene: .; j_gene: TRBJ2-7; v_gene: TRBV6-5; CDR3nt: TGTGCCAGCAGTTACGGCGGACCGCAGTACTTC; CDR3aa: CASSYGGPQYF
abundance: .; d_gene: .; j_gene: TRBJ2-7; v_gene: TRBV4-1; CDR3nt: TGCGCCAGCAGCCACTTCGGACGAGGGACCTACGAGCAGTACTTC; CDR3aa: CASSHFGRGTYEQYF
abundance: .; d_gene: .; j_gene: TRBJ2-5; v_gene: TRBV7-3; CDR3nt: TGTGCCAGCAGCTTAGGGGGACGACAAGAGACCCAGTACTTC; CDR3aa: CASSLGGRQETQYF
abundance: once; d_gene: TRBD2; j_gene: TRBJ2-3; v_gene: TRBV29-1; CDR3nt: TGCAGCGCTCAACCTAGTCTAGCGGGAAGAGATACGCAGTATTTT; CDR3aa: CSAQPSLAGRDTQYF
abundance: few; d_gene: .; j_gene: TRBJ2-2; v_gene: TRBV6-5; CDR3nt: TGTGCCAGCACCTCAGGTGTGGAGCTGTTTTTT; CDR3aa: CASTSGVELFF
abundance: few; d_gene: .; j_gene: TRBJ1-1; v_gene: TRBV14; CDR3nt: TGTGCCAGCAGCCAAGGTTGGCTGGTGAACACTGAAGCTTTCTTT; CDR3aa: CASSQGWLVNTEAFF
abundance: .; d_gene: .; j_gene: TRBJ1-2; v_gene: TRBV28; CDR3nt: TGTGCCAGCAGTCCTCTTCCCCCCGGGGGGGCCTCTTATGGCTACACCTTC; CDR3aa: CASSPLPPGGASYGYTF
abundance: once; d_gene: TRBD1; j_gene: TRBJ1-2; v_gene: TRBV7-2; CDR3nt: TGTGCCAGCAGGCCCGGGACAGACTTTATAGCCCCTGGGAGCTACACCTTC; CDR3aa: CASRPGTDFIAPGSYTF
abundance: .; d_gene: .; j_gene: TRBJ1-1; v_gene: TRBV10-2; CDR3nt: TGCGCCAGCAGGGTGGGGAGAGGAAACACTGAAGCTTTCTTT; CDR3aa: CASRVGRGNTEAFF
abundance: once; d_gene: TRBD2; j_gene: TRBJ2-2; v_gene: TRBV19; CDR3nt: TGTGCCACCTCATGGGGGGGTAGGAACACCGGGGAGCTGTTTTTT; CDR3aa: CATSWGGRNTGELFF
abundance: .; d_gene: .; j_gene: TRBJ1-5; v_gene: TRBV27; CDR3nt: TGTGCCAGCGGACAGCTATACAATCAGCCCCAGCATTTT; CDR3aa: CASGQLYNQPQHF
abundance: .; d_gene: .; j_gene: TRBJ1-4; v_gene: TRBV4-3; CDR3nt: TGCGCCAGCAGCCAAGATACGACAGGAACTAATGAAAAACTGTTTTTT; CDR3aa: CASSQDTTGTNEKLFF
abundance: .; d_gene: .; j_gene: TRBJ1-3; v_gene: TRBV6-6; CDR3nt: TGTGCCAGCAACCCGGACGGGGTCTCTGGAAACACCATATATTTT; CDR3aa: CASNPDGVSGNTIYF
abundance: .; d_gene: TRBD2; j_gene: TRBJ2-7; v_gene: TRBV10-3; CDR3nt: TGTGCCATCAGTCGAGCGGGGGGTAACAATTACGAGCAGTACTTC; CDR3aa: CAISRAGGNNYEQYF
abundance: once; d_gene: TRBD1; j_gene: TRBJ1-2; v_gene: TRBV28; CDR3nt: TGTGCCAGCACTACGCTGGGGACAGGGGGCTATGGCTACACCTTC; CDR3aa: CASTTLGTGGYGYTF
abundance: .; d_gene: TRBD2; j_gene: TRBJ2-1; v_gene: TRBV28; CDR3nt: TGTGCCAGCACCCTATCTGTAGCGGGAGTGACTGAGCAGTTCTTC; CDR3aa: CASTLSVAGVTEQFF
abundance: .; d_gene: .; j_gene: TRBJ1-2; v_gene: TRBV7-9; CDR3nt: TGTGCCAGCAGCTTAGAAGCAGGGTTGGGATATGGCTACACCTTC; CDR3aa: CASSLEAGLGYGYTF
abundance: .; d_gene: TRBD1; j_gene: TRBJ2-7; v_gene: TRBV5-1; CDR3nt: TGCGCCAGCAGCATAGGACAGGGAAGCGAGCAGTACTTC; CDR3aa: CASSIGQGSEQYF
abundance: .; d_gene: .; j_gene: TRBJ2-7; v_gene: TRBV7-2; CDR3nt: TGTGCCAGCAGCTTGGGACCTAACCCGGACTACGAGCAGTACTTC; CDR3aa: CASSLGPNPDYEQYF
abundance: .; d_gene: .; j_gene: TRBJ1-1; v_gene: TRBV5-1; CDR3nt: TGCGCCAGCAGCTCCCACGCTTCCACCGACGGGGACACTGAAGCTTTCTTT; CDR3aa: CASSSHASTDGDTEAFF
abundance: .; d_gene: TRBD2; j_gene: TRBJ2-2; v_gene: TRBV5-6; CDR3nt: TGTGCCAGCAGCTTGATACTAGCGGGAGAAATTCACGGGGAGCTGTTTTTT; CDR3aa: CASSLILAGEIHGELFF
abundance: .; d_gene: TRBD1; j_gene: TRBJ1-1; v_gene: TRBV27; CDR3nt: TGTGCCAGCAGTCTGAACGGGTACCTCAGGGGGCGGATTACTGAAGCTTTCTTT; CDR3aa: CASSLNGYLRGRITEAFF
abundance: once; d_gene: TRBD2; j_gene: TRBJ2-2; v_gene: TRBV7-3; CDR3nt: TGTGCCAGCAGCTCGGCGGGGGACACCGGGGAGCTGTTTTTT; CDR3aa: CASSSAGDTGELFF
abundance: .; d_gene: .; j_gene: TRBJ2-1; v_gene: TRBV5-1; CDR3nt: TGCGCCAGCAATTCGGGGTCCTACAATGAGCAGTTCTTC; CDR3aa: CASNSGSYNEQFF
abundance: .; d_gene: .; j_gene: TRBJ1-5; v_gene: TRBV7-2; CDR3nt: TGTGCCAGCAGCTTAAGCTTGAATCAGCCCCAGCATTTT; CDR3aa: CASSLSLNQPQHF
abundance: .; d_gene: .; j_gene: TRBJ1-4; v_gene: TRBV28; CDR3nt: TGTGCCAGCAGGCAATTTTGGCCCCGGGACGGCACAACTAATGAAAAACTGTTTTTT; CDR3aa: CASRQFWPRDGTTNEKLFF
abundance: few; d_gene: .; j_gene: TRBJ1-1; v_gene: TRBV2; CDR3nt: TGTGCCAGCCCAGACCTGGGGGTCACTGAAGCTTTCTTT; CDR3aa: CASPDLGVTEAFF
abundance: .; d_gene: .; j_gene: TRBJ1-4; v_gene: TRBV5-4; CDR3nt: TGTGCCAGCAGCCCCGACGGTGCAACTAATGAAAAACTGTTTTTT; CDR3aa: CASSPDGATNEKLFF
abundance: .; d_gene: .; j_gene: TRBJ2-7; v_gene: TRBV7-9; CDR3nt: TGTGCCAGCAGCTTAGTGACTAGTCGTCCCTACGAGCAGTACTTC; CDR3aa: CASSLVTSRPYEQYF